Listed below are T cell receptor beta chains from one sample, sequenced in a study of cytomegalovirus exposure and HLA in healthy donors. Profiled with immunoSEQ multiplex PCR; TCRdb holds only in-frame clones, not every one. Among 150,000 or so clones listed, over 80% were seen once. The sequenced sample was PBMCs. The receptors were gathered from a man in his fifties in good health and CMV-seropositive. CDR3s include the opening cysteine and the closing phenylalanine or tryptophan. The D gene is left open where the match is weak. Size is omitted from some rows. Given values are once, few, many or a class for expanded clones.

clone_size,j_call,v_call,cdr3_length,d_call,cdr3_aa,cdr3_nt
few,TRBJ1-2,TRBV19,15,TRBD1,CASSEWQGDNYGYTF,TGTGCCAGTAGTGAATGGCAGGGGGATAACTATGGCTACACCTTC
-,TRBJ2-7,TRBV9,14,-,CASSVEGGGYEQYF,TGTGCCAGCAGCGTAGAGGGGGGGGGCTACGAGCAGTACTTC
-,TRBJ1-1,TRBV18,15,-,CASSPPGGVNTEAFF,TGTGCCAGCTCACCACCGGGGGGGGTGAACACTGAAGCTTTCTTT
-,TRBJ2-5,TRBV11-2,18,TRBD1,CASSLLMSGTGGFGTQYF,TGTGCCAGCAGCTTACTTATGAGTGGGACAGGGGGTTTCGGGACCCAGTACTTC
-,TRBJ2-5,TRBV4-1,14,-,CASSPRDSKETQYF,TGCGCCAGCAGCCCGCGGGACAGCAAAGAGACCCAGTACTTC
-,TRBJ2-7,TRBV5-1,12,-,CASSLRRDEQYF,TGCGCCAGCAGCTTGAGGAGGGACGAGCAGTACTTC
-,TRBJ1-2,TRBV6-5,15,-,CASSTRRQGNYGYTF,TGTGCCAGCAGTACCCGAAGGCAGGGTAACTATGGCTACACCTTC
-,TRBJ1-1,TRBV4-1,15,-,CASSQEPGTNTEAFF,TGCGCCAGCAGCCAAGAACCGGGGACAAACACTGAAGCTTTCTTT
-,TRBJ1-2,TRBV7-9,15,TRBD1,CASSPRGQAAYGYTF,TGTGCCAGCAGCCCTAGGGGACAGGCCGCATATGGCTACACCTTC
-,TRBJ2-2,TRBV5-1,16,TRBD2,CASSLEAGVNTGELFF,TGCGCCAGCAGCTTGGAGGCGGGGGTCAACACCGGGGAGCTGTTTTTT
-,TRBJ1-6,TRBV2,14,-,CASSVAGYNSPLHF,TGTGCCAGCAGTGTTGCAGGGTATAATTCACCCCTCCACTTT
-,TRBJ1-1,TRBV10-3,15,TRBD1,CAITPGQGRNTEAFF,TGTGCCATCACTCCGGGACAGGGGCGGAACACTGAAGCTTTCTTT
-,TRBJ1-6,TRBV19,14,TRBD1,CASKTGTVHSPLHF,TGTGCCAGTAAGACCGGGACAGTACATTCACCCCTCCACTTT
-,TRBJ2-4,TRBV9,16,-,CASSVAGGTAKNIQYF,TGTGCCAGCAGCGTAGCTGGGGGCACAGCCAAAAACATTCAGTACTTC
-,TRBJ2-7,TRBV30,15,-,CAWSRGQGGGYEQYF,TGTGCCTGGAGCCGCGGGCAGGGAGGGGGGTACGAGCAGTACTTC
-,TRBJ1-2,TRBV6-5,12,TRBD1,CASRTGDFGYTF,TGTGCCAGCAGGACAGGGGACTTTGGCTACACCTTC
-,TRBJ1-5,TRBV6-4,14,-,CASSDSPGNQPQHF,TGTGCCAGCAGTGACTCGCCGGGCAATCAGCCCCAGCATTTT
-,TRBJ1-6,TRBV7-3,15,-,CASSLNGELNSPLHF,TGTGCCAGCAGCTTAAACGGGGAACTGAATTCACCCCTCCACTTT
-,TRBJ2-1,TRBV28,16,TRBD2,CASSSPGTSGSNEQFF,TGTGCCAGCAGTTCCCCCGGGACTAGCGGGAGCAATGAGCAGTTCTTC
-,TRBJ2-2,TRBV4-1,15,-,CASAEDRSNTGELFF,TGCGCCAGCGCCGAAGACAGATCGAACACCGGGGAGCTGTTTTTT
-,TRBJ2-1,TRBV5-4,15,TRBD2,CASSLQLAGVYEQFF,TGTGCCAGCAGCTTGCAACTAGCGGGAGTATATGAGCAGTTCTTC
few,TRBJ1-2,TRBV13,14,-,CASSGPGPNYGYTF,TGTGCCAGCAGCGGTCCAGGGCCAAACTATGGCTACACCTTC
-,TRBJ2-5,TRBV10-3,17,TRBD1,CAISGEPPGQGGETQYF,TGTGCCATCAGTGGGGAGCCACCCGGACAGGGAGGAGAGACCCAGTACTTC
-,TRBJ2-1,TRBV28,14,-,CASSLGATLWEQFF,TGTGCCAGCAGTTTAGGGGCGACGTTGTGGGAGCAGTTCTTC
-,TRBJ1-6,TRBV5-1,13,TRBD1,CASTIDRGSPLHF,TGCGCCAGCACCATCGACAGGGGATCACCCCTCCACTTT
-,TRBJ1-1,TRBV19,13,TRBD1,CASSIRGRTEAFF,TGTGCCAGTAGTATAAGGGGGCGCACTGAAGCTTTCTTT